This TCR beta chain emerged from a study of blood T cell repertoires in COVID-19. Study in general: Samples taken during acute and convalescent COVID-19 were collected in the United States, Italy and Spain.

Assay used: immunoSEQ multiplex PCR; TCRdb lists only in-frame clones, some missing. The sample has 200,000 to 300,000 clones; roughly 90% are singletons. The germline V gene encodes CDR1 SNHLY and CDR2 FYNNEI. The CDR3 spans 14 residues. The V and J ends lost 6 bases and 6 bases, in that order; junction bases with no gene match: 6. This clone was observed a single time. This TCR was recovered from a man aged 30-40 years with active or convalescent COVID-19. The rearrangement links TRBV2 to TRBJ2-7; 12 bases map to TRBD2. Sequencing used peripheral blood. The CDR3 DNA follows: TGTGCCAGCAGACTAGCGGGGGGTTCTCGCGAGCAGTACTTC. Its translation is CASRLAGGSREQYF. The full variable domain, completed using reference TRBV2 and TRBJ2-7, is EPEVTQTPSHQVTQMGQEVILRCVPISNHLYFYWYRQILGQKVEFLVSFYNNEISEKSEIFDDQFSVERPDGSNFTLKIRSTKLEDSAMYFCASRLAGGSREQYFGPGTRLTVT.